This T cell receptor (beta chain) was recovered during a study of blood T cell repertoires in COVID-19. Study-wide context: PBMCs, B-cell-depleted T cells, or T cells were the source of the cDNA or gDNA that made up the material.

Profiling relied on immunoSEQ multiplex PCR, and the TCRdb table lists in-frame clones only, not all of them. The data show 210,000 or so clones, 80% to 90% seen once. People in the exposed group encountered a COVID-19 case within 2 weeks before entering the study. The germline gives CDR1 MGHRA, CDR2 YSYEKL. The ends lost 2 bases at V and 5 bases at J; junction bases unmatched: 9. The CDR3 consists of 16 residues. The sample taken for sequencing was PBMCs or T cells enriched from blood (not recorded which). The source of this sequence is a woman in her twenties or thirties who had been exposed to COVID-19. The rearrangement links TRBV4-1 to TRBJ2-1, with TRBD2 identical over 7 bases. CDR3 nucleotide sequence: TGCGCCAGCAGCCAACACGGGGGGAATATTAACAATGAGCAGTTCTTC. Protein sequence: CASSQHGGNINNEQFF.